This T cell receptor (beta chain) was documented in a study of blood T cell repertoires in COVID-19. Measured with immunoSEQ multiplex PCR; TCRdb has only the in-frame clones, and not every one. Of 180,000 or so clones in the sample, roughly nine tenths were seen once. The germline V gene encodes CDR1 WNHNN and CDR2 SYGVQD (reference sequence). The ends were cut back, 4 bases at V and 5 bases at J, with 8 bases in the middle. This CDR3 region has 13 residues. The clonotype comes from a woman between 55 and 75 years old with COVID-19, enrolled during active disease. This chain connects TRBV10-1 to TRBJ2-2, with TRBD2 as a possible D gene (5 bases). Sequenced material: peripheral blood. This CDR3 reads CASSVRGTGELFF. The CDR3 DNA is TGCGCCAGCAGTGTTAGAGGGACCGGGGAGCTGTTTTTT.